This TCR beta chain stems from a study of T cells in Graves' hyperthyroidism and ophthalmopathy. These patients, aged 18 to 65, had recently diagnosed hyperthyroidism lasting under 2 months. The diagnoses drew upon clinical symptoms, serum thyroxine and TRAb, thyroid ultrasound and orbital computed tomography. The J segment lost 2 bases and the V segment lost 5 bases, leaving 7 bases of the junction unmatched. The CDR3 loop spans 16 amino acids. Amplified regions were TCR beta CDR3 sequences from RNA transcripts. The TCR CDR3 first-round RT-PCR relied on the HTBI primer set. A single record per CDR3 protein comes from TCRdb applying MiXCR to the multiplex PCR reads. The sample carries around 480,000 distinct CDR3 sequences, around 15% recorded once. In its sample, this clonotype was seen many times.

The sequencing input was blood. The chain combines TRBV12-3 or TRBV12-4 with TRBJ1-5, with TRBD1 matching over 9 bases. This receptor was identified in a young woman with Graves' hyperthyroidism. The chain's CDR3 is CASSPLTGGGNQPQHF. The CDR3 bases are TGTGCCAGCAGTCCGCTGACAGGGGGAGGCAATCAGCCCCAGCATTTT.